This TCR beta chain was identified during a study of T cell responses to AZD1222 COVID-19 vaccine. Germline V gene sequence: CDR1 MNHNY, CDR2 SVGAGI (reference sequence). CDR3 size: 11 residues. V lost 6 bases and J lost 4, with 4 bases in between. Study findings and constraints: Receipt of two AZD1222 doses was followed by a rise in Spike-specific TCR breadth and depth. Only a handful of AZD1222 recipients tested seropositive at baseline. Regions 160-218 and 743-854 dominated among vaccine-associated CD4 TCRs spanning spike. White British donors predominated, females outnumbered males, and clonal diversity was possibly underestimated.

A few counts support this clone. Its antigen is unidentified. TCRdb's table, derived via immunoSEQ multiplex PCR, lists solely in-frame clones and lacks some. The sample carries 90,000 to 100,000 clones, around 90% recorded once. The origin of this receptor is an adult in good health. Sequenced here: peripheral blood, sampled on day 0 of AZD1222 vaccination. The chain joins TRBV6-6 to TRBJ1-3, with D hard to call. The CDR3 protein is CASSQGNTIYF. The CDR3 region has the DNA TGTGCCAGCAGCCAGGGAAACACCATATATTTT.